These 10 T cell receptor beta chains were all obtained from the same sample, sequenced in a study of glioma-infiltrating T cells after dendritic cell vaccination. Sequencing used immunoSEQ multiplex PCR; TCRdb keeps in-frame clones, though not all of them. The sample holds over 90,000 clones, 81% seen once. This specimen consisted of blood, obtained before dendritic cell vaccination. The receptor set was obtained from a human donor with glioblastoma.

The chain recombines TRBV6-4 with TRBJ1-5, with D tentatively TRBD1 (5 bases). The CDR3 is 15 residues long. Germline values: CDR1 MRHNA, CDR2 SNTAGT. Trimming removed 6 bases from V and 6 bases from J, with 18 bases in between. The CDR3 DNA is TGTGCCAGCAGGGAAGCTCCAGGGTCGGGTCAGCCCCAGCATTTT. As protein: CASREAPGSGQPQHF.

The rearrangement uses TRBV6-6 and TRBJ1-2; TRBD1 matches at 12 bases. V shed 0 bases and J 8 bases; nucleotides not matched to a gene: 7. This CDR3 is built from 16 residues. Germline V CDR1 and CDR2: MNHNY, SVGAGI (reference sequence). Here the CDR3 DNA reads TGTGCCAGCAGTTACTCAGGGACAGGGGGCCTCCTCGGCTACACCTTC. This encodes CASSYSGTGGLLGYTF.

There are a few counts of this clone. J is TRBJ1-2 and V is TRBV19; D uncertain. CDR1 and CDR2 (germline): LNHDA, SQIVND (reference sequence). V was pared by 6 bases and J by 7 bases, with 9 bases between. There are 11 residues in the CDR3. CDR3 DNA: TGTGCCAGTAGGCGAGGCGGTGGCTACACCTTC. This encodes CASRRGGGYTF. Full variable domain (remainder filled in from reference TRBV19 and TRBJ1-2): DGGITQSPKYLFRKEGQNVTLSCEQNLNHDAMYWYRQDPGQGLRLIYYSQIVNDFQKGDIAEGYSVSREKKESFPLTVTSAQKNPTAFYLCASRRGGGYTFGSGTRLTVV.

This clone was recorded a few times. The genes are TRBV21-1 and TRBJ2-4; the D segment call TRBD1 is taken from the table without a DNA check. TRBV21-1 is given as a pseudogene. This CDR3 has 13 amino acids. CDR3 region: CASSKGQGGYGYF. CDR3 sequence (DNA): TGTGCCAGCAGCAAGGGACAGGGTGGCTATGGCTACTTC.

The chain carries TRBV19 and TRBJ1-6; 8 bases map to TRBD1. Unmatched junction bases numbered 11, after V lost 4 bases and J lost 9 bases. There are 16 residues in the CDR3. CDR1 and CDR2 from the germline V gene are LNHDA and SQIVND (reference sequence). The CDR3 nucleotides are TGTGCCAGTAGTAGGCTGTCGGGACAGGCGGTTTCACCCCTCCACTTT. Translating it yields CASSRLSGQAVSPLHF. Combining the CDR3 with reference TRBV19 and TRBJ1-6 gives the whole variable domain DGGITQSPKYLFRKEGQNVTLSCEQNLNHDAMYWYRQDPGQGLRLIYYSQIVNDFQKGDIAEGYSVSREKKESFPLTVTSAQKNPTAFYLCASSRLSGQAVSPLHFGNGTRLTVT.

This clone was seen a few times. The junction differs from germline at one of its ends, possibly a read error. The chain uses TRBV7-7 and TRBJ2-3, with 8 bases that match TRBD2. This CDR3 is built from 15 residues. Germline CDR1 reads SSHAT; CDR2 reads FNYEAQ (reference sequence). As DNA, the CDR3 is TGTGCTAGCAGCCTGGGGACTAGGGGGACAGATACGCAGTATTTT. This translates into CASSLGTRGTDTQYF.

CDR3 protein: CASSLLPGLAGYNEQFF. The CDR3 DNA sequence: TGTGCCAGCAGCTTACTTCCTGGACTAGCGGGGTACAATGAGCAGTTCTTC. This chain links TRBV11-2 with TRBJ2-1, with 12 bases matching TRBD2. V shed 2 bases and J 4 bases; nucleotides not matched to a gene: 6. The CDR3 is 17 residues long. Looked up from germline, CDR1 is SGHAT and CDR2 is FQNNGV. Full variable domain (missing parts from reference TRBV11-2 and TRBJ2-1): EAGVAQSPRYKIIEKRQSVAFWCNPISGHATLYWYQQILGQGPKLLIQFQNNGVVDDSQLPKDRFSAERLKGVDSTLKIQPAKLEDSAVYLCASSLLPGLAGYNEQFFGPGTRLTVL.

This chain links TRBV5-1 with TRBJ1-5; 8 nucleotides match TRBD1. V lost 1 base to trimming and J lost 3 bases; unmatched junction nucleotides: 6. This CDR3 has 16 residues. Germline lookup yields CDR1 SGHRS and CDR2 YFSETQ. Here the CDR3 DNA reads TGCGCCAGCAGCTTGAGGAGACAGGGGTTCAATCAGCCCCAGCATTTT. It translates to CASSLRRQGFNQPQHF.

The V gene is TRBV2, the J gene TRBJ2-7; TRBD2 agrees at 8 bases. The CDR3 contains 15 residues. V was pared by 3 bases and J by 2 bases, with 6 bases of the junction left unmatched. The germline V gene has CDR1 SNHLY and CDR2 FYNNEI. The CDR3 protein is CASSDGTRGAYEQYF. The CDR3 bases are TGTGCCAGCAGTGATGGGACTAGAGGGGCCTACGAGCAGTACTTC. The full variable domain, in which reference TRBV2 and TRBJ2-7 provide the parts outside the CDR3, is EPEVTQTPSHQVTQMGQEVILRCVPISNHLYFYWYRQILGQKVEFLVSFYNNEISEKSEIFDDQFSVERPDGSNFTLKIRSTKLEDSAMYFCASSDGTRGAYEQYFGPGTRLTVT.

The chain links TRBV14 to TRBJ1-2; possible D gene TRBD1, 6 bases. CDR3 length: 12 amino acids. Germline V CDR1 and CDR2: SGHDN, FVKESK. V lost 6 bases and J lost 8, with 13 bases in between. The CDR3 loop reads CASRQTGLGYTF. DNA of the CDR3: TGTGCCAGCAGGCAAACAGGGCTCGGCTACACCTTC.